This T cell receptor beta chain was identified in a study of cytomegalovirus exposure and HLA in healthy donors. Overall study: Among the 398 genotyped donors, approximately 80% were placed in the Caucasian-associated ancestry cluster. Findings and caveats of the study: In an earlier analysis, productive rearrangement rates for most beta V segments clustered near 87% or 30%. Despite most TCR sequences being rare, some public TCRs occurred in many donors. CMV serostatus was the sole immune exposure data available.

This clone came up a few times. Its target is unknown. A multiplex PCR was run with 60 Vbeta primers and 13 Jbeta primers. Method: immunoSEQ multiplex PCR; TCRdb's copy keeps in-frame clones and lacks some. Of approximately 170,000 clones in the sample, roughly 77% were seen once. Per the germline V gene, CDR1 is SGHTA and CDR2 is FQGNSA. J lost 9 bases, V lost 3 bases, and 4 bases had no gene match. The CDR3 has 13 residues. This receptor was identified in a woman aged 40 to 50 in good health and CMV-seropositive. V usage is TRBV7-2 and J usage is TRBJ2-1; 8 bases are a match to TRBD2. Source material: PBMCs. Written as DNA, the CDR3 is TGTGCCAGCAGCTTGGCGGGGGGTGCTGAGCAGTTCTTC. Protein product: CASSLAGGAEQFF.